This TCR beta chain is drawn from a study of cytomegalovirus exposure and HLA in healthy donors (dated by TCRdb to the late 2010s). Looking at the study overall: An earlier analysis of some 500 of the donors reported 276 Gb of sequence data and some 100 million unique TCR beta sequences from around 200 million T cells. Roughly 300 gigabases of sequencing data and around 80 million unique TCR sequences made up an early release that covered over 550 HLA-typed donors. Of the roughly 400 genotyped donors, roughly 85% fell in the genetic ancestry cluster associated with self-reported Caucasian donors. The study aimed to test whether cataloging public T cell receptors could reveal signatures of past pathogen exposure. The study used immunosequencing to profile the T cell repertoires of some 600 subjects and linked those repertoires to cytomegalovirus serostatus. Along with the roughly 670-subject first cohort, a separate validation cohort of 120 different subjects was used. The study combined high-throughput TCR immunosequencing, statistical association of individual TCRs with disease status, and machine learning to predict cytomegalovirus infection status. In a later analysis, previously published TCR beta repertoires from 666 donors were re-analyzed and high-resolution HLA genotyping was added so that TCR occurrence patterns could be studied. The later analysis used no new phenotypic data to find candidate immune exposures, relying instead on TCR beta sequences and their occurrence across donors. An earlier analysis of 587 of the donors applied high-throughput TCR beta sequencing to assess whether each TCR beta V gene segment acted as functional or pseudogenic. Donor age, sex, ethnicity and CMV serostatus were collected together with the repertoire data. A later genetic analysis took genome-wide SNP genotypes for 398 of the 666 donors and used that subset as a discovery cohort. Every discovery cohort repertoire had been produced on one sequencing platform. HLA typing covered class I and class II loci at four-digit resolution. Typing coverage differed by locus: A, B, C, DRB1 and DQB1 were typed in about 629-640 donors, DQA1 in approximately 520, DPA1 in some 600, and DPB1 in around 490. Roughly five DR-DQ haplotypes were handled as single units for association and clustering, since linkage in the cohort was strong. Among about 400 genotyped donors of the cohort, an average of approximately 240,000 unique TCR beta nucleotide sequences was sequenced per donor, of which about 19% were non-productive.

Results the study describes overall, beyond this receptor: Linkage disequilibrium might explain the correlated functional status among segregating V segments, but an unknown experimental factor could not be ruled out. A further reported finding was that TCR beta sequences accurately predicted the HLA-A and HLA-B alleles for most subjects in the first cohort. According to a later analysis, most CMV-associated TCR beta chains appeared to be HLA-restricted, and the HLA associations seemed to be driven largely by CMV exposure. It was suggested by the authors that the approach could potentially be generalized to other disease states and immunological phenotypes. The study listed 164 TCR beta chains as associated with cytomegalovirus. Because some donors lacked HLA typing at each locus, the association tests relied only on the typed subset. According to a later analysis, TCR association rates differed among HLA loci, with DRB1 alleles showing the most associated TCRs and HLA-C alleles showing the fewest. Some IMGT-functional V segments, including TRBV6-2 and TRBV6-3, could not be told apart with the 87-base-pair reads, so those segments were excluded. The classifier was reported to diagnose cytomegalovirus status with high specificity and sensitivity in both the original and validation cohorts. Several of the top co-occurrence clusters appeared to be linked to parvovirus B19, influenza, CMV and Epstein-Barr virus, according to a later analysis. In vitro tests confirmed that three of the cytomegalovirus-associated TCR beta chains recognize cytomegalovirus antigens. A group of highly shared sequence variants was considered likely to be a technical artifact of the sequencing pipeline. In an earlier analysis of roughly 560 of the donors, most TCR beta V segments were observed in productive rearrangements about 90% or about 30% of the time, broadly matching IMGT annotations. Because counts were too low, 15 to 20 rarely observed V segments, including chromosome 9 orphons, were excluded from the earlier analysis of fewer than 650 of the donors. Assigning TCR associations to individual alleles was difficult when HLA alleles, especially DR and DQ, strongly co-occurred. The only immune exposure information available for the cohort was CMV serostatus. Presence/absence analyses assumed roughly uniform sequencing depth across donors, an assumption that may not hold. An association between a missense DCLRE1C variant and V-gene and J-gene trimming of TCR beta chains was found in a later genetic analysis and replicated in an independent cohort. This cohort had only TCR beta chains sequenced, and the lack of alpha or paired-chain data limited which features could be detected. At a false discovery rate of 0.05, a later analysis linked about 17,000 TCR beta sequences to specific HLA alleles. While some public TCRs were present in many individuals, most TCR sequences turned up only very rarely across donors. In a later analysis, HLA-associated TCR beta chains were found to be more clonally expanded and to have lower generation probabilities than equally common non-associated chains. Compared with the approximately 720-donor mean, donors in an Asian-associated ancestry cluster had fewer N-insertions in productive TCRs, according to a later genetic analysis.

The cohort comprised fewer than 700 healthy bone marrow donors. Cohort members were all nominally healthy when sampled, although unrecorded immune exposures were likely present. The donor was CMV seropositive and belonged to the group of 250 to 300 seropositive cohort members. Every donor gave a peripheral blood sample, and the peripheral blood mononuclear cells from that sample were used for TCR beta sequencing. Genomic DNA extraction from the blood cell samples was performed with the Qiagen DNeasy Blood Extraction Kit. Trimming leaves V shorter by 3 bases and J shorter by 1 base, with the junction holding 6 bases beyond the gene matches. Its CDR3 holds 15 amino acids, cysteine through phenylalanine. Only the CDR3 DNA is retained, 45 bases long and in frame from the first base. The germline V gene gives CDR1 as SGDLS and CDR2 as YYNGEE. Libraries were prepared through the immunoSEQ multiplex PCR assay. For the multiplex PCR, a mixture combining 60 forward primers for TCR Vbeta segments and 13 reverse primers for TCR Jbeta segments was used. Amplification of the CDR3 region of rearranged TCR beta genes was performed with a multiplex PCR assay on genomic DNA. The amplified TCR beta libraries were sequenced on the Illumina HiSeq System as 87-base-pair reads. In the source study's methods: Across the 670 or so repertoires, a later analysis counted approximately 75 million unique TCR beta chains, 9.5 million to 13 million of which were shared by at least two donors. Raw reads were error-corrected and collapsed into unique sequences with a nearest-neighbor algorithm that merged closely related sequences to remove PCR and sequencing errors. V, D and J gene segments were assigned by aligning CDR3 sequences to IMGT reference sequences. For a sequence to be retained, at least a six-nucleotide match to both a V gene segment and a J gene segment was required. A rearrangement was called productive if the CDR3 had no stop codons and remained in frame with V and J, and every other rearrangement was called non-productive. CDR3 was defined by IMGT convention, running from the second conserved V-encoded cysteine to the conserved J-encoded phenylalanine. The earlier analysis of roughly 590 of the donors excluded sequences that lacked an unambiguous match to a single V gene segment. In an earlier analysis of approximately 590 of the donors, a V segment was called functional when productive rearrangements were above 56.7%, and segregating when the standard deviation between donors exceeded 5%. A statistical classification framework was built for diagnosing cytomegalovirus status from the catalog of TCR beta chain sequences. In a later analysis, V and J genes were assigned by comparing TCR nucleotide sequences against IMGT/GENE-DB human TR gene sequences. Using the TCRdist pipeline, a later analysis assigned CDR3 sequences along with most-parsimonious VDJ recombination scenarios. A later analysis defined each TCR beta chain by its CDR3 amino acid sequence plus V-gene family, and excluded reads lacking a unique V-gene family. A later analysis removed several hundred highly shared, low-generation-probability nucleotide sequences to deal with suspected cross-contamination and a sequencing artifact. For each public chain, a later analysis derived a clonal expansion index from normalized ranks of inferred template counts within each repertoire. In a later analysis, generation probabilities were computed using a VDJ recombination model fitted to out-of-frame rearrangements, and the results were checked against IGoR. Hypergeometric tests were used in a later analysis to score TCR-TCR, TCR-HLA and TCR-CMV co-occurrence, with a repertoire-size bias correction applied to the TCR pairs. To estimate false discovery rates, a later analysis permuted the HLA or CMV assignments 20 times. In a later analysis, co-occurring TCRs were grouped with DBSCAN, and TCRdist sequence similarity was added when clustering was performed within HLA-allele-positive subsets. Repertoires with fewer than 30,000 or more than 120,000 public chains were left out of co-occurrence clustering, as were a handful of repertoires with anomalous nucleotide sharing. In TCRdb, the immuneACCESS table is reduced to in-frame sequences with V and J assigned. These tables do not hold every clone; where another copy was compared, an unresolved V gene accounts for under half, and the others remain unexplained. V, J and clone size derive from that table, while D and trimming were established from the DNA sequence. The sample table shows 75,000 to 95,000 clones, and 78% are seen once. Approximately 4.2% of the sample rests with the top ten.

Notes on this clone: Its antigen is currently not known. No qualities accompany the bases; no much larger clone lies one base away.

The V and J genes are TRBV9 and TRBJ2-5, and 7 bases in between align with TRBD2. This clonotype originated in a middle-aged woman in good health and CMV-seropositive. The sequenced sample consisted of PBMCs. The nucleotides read TGTGCCAGCAGCGCTGGACTAGTCCCCCAAGAGACCCAGTACTTC. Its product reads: CASSAGLVPQETQYF.